This is a list of T cell receptor beta chains from one sample in a study of CD8 T cells in Susac syndrome. Using its own MiXCR run on the immunoSEQ multiplex PCR reads, TCRdb lists one record per CDR3 protein. The sample shows about 200,000 distinct CDR3 sequences, 90% to 95% of them seen only once. What was sequenced was CD4+ T cells from PBMCs. These receptors originate from a human donor in good health. CDR3s include the opening cysteine and the closing phenylalanine or tryptophan. The order of the fields is V gene, J gene, D gene, clone size, CDR3 protein, CDR3 DNA. D genes are given only for firm matches. Clone size, where shown, is once, few, many, or a class for clones that have expanded.

>TRBV29-1|TRBJ1-2|TRBD1|NA
CSVDRGQGLTGYGYTF
TGCAGCGTTGATAGGGGACAGGGTCTTACAGGCTATGGCTACACCTTC
>TRBV25-1|TRBJ1-2|NA|NA
CASSRGQGILNYGYTF
TGTGCCAGCAGCCGGGGTCAGGGGATCCTTAACTATGGCTACACCTTC
>TRBV7-2|TRBJ2-2|NA|NA
CASSHSDRNTGELFF
TGTGCCAGCAGCCACTCGGACAGAAACACCGGGGAGCTGTTTTTT
>TRBV2|TRBJ2-5|NA|NA
CASSGNRQETQYF
TGTGCCAGCAGTGGTAATCGACAAGAGACCCAGTACTTC
>TRBV29-1|TRBJ2-7|NA|once
CSVAYWGWQYF
TGCAGCGTTGCCTACTGGGGCTGGCAGTACTTC
>TRBV7-3|TRBJ1-1|NA|once
CASSRTPNTEAFF
TGTGCCAGCAGTCGGACACCGAACACTGAAGCTTTCTTT
>TRBV3-1|TRBJ1-4|NA|NA
CASSPGRHQLFF
TGTGCCAGCAGCCCCGGCCGACATCAACTGTTTTTT
>TRBV6-1|TRBJ2-1|NA|NA
CAGGNEQFF
TGTGCCGGGGGGAATGAGCAGTTCTTC
>TRBV27|TRBJ2-7|NA|NA
CASSSPVGGYEQYF
TGTGCCAGCAGTTCCCCAGTGGGGGGTTACGAGCAGTACTTC
>TRBV5-4|TRBJ2-5|TRBD1|NA
CASRTGQGASQETQYF
TGTGCCAGCAGGACGGGACAGGGGGCTTCCCAAGAGACCCAGTACTTC
>TRBV30|TRBJ2-2|NA|NA
CALPSRMNTGELFF
TGTGCCCTGCCATCCCGAATGAACACCGGGGAGCTGTTTTTT
>TRBV28|TRBJ1-2|TRBD1|NA
CASRGQGALRGYTF
TGTGCCAGCAGGGGACAGGGGGCGCTTCGAGGCTACACCTTC
>TRBV3-1|TRBJ2-3|NA|NA
CASSAPKTQYF
TGTGCCAGCAGCGCCCCCAAGACGCAGTATTTT
>TRBV20-1|TRBJ1-1|NA|NA
CSAFQGLNTEAFF
TGCAGTGCTTTTCAGGGCTTGAACACTGAAGCTTTCTTT
>TRBV5-1|TRBJ2-2|NA|NA
CASSYTRLNGELFF
TGCGCCAGCAGCTACACCAGGCTCAACGGGGAGCTGTTTTTT
>TRBV29-1|TRBJ2-7|NA|NA
CSVEDDRGSYEQYF
TGCAGCGTTGAAGACGATAGAGGGTCCTACGAGCAGTACTTC
>TRBV19|TRBJ1-2|NA|NA
CASNQGLAFNYGYTF
TGTGCCAGTAACCAGGGACTAGCCTTTAACTATGGCTACACCTTC
>TRBV4-1|TRBJ2-7|TRBD2|NA
CASSPLGLAGGPGGYEQYF
TGCGCCAGCAGCCCTTTAGGGCTAGCGGGGGGCCCAGGAGGCTACGAGCAGTACTTC
>TRBV27|TRBJ1-1|NA|once
CASRSPHRGGGTEAFF
TGTGCCAGCAGGTCCCCTCACCGGGGGGGAGGGACTGAAGCTTTCTTT
>TRBV29-1|TRBJ2-1|NA|once
CSVEMGFSFQSVHEQFF
TGCAGCGTTGAAATGGGATTTAGCTTCCAAAGCGTCCATGAGCAGTTCTTC
>TRBV12-3/TRBV12-4|TRBJ1-1|NA|NA
CASSSSSPVAGEAFF
TGTGCCAGCAGTTCCTCTTCTCCCGTTGCGGGGGAAGCTTTCTTT
>TRBV27|TRBJ1-2|NA|NA
CASRDPGGYGYTF
TGTGCCAGCAGGGACCCGGGTGGCTATGGCTACACCTTC
>TRBV29-1|TRBJ1-5|NA|NA
CSAEVDSNQLQHF
TGCAGCGCGGAGGTGGATAGCAATCAGCTCCAGCATTTT
>TRBV12-3/TRBV12-4|TRBJ1-1|TRBD1|once
CASTPGTGWDTEAFF
TGTGCCAGCACCCCCGGGACAGGTTGGGACACTGAAGCTTTCTTT
>TRBV29-1|TRBJ2-1|TRBD1|NA
CSGDRVLDERFF
TGCAGCGGTGACAGGGTGCTGGATGAGCGTTTCTTC
>TRBV29-1|TRBJ2-1|TRBD2|NA
CSVALAGDNEQFF
TGCAGCGTTGCCCTAGCGGGAGACAATGAGCAGTTCTTC
>TRBV7-9|TRBJ1-2|NA|NA
CASSPGRSYGYTF
TGTGCCAGCAGCCCCGGGAGAAGCTATGGCTACACCTTC
>TRBV5-6|TRBJ2-5|TRBD1|NA
CASSMRDRAEETQYF
TGTGCCAGCAGCATGAGGGACAGGGCTGAGGAGACCCAGTACTTC
>TRBV3-1|TRBJ1-2|NA|NA
CASSPTSDMSYGYTF
TGTGCCAGCAGCCCAACTTCGGACATGAGTTATGGCTACACCTTC
>TRBV20-1|TRBJ2-3|NA|NA
CSASSPGREVKYF
TGCAGTGCTAGTTCGCCAGGGCGCGAAGTTAAGTATTTT
>TRBV10-3|TRBJ2-4|NA|NA
CAISDSDIQYF
TGTGCCATCAGTGACTCTGACATTCAGTACTTC
>TRBV29-1|TRBJ2-2|NA|NA
CTSEEAGELFF
TGCACCTCCGAGGAGGCCGGGGAGCTGTTTTTT
>TRBV7-2|TRBJ2-7|NA|NA
CASSSTSNEQYF
TGTGCCAGCAGCTCCACTAGCAACGAGCAGTACTTC
>TRBV15|TRBJ1-2|NA|once
CATSRGRGDYGYTF
TGTGCCACCAGCAGGGGACGGGGGGACTATGGCTACACCTTC
>TRBV9|TRBJ2-1|NA|few
CASSPADEQFF
TGTGCCAGCAGCCCCGCCGATGAGCAGTTCTTC
>TRBV15|TRBJ2-2|NA|NA
CATSSPGLPTGELFF
TGTGCCACCAGCAGCCCCGGGCTGCCGACCGGGGAGCTGTTTTTT
>TRBV12-3/TRBV12-4|TRBJ2-5|NA|NA
CASSKLNIQETQYF
TGTGCCAGCAGTAAACTAAATATACAAGAGACCCAGTACTTC
>TRBV12-3/TRBV12-4|TRBJ2-5|NA|NA
CASSLEAVPETQYF
TGTGCCAGCAGTTTAGAGGCAGTCCCAGAGACCCAGTACTTC
>TRBV19|TRBJ2-1|NA|NA
CASSRGESAAPGLWFF
TGTGCCAGTAGTAGAGGAGAAAGCGCCGCCCCGGGGCTGTGGTTCTTC
>TRBV7-9|TRBJ2-1|NA|NA
CASSLARDLDNEQFF
TGTGCCAGCAGCTTAGCCCGGGACCTGGACAATGAGCAGTTCTTC
>TRBV20-1|TRBJ2-2|TRBD2|NA
CSASPGLAGVGTGELFF
TGCAGTGCTTCGCCGGGACTAGCGGGAGTAGGCACCGGGGAGCTGTTTTTT
>TRBV27|TRBJ1-4|NA|NA
CASRFSRTNEKLFF
TGTGCCAGCAGATTCAGTCGGACAAATGAAAAACTGTTTTTT
>TRBV7-8|TRBJ1-2|NA|NA
CASSPRQDYGYTF
TGTGCCAGCAGTCCTAGACAGGACTATGGCTACACCTTC
>TRBV30|TRBJ1-1|NA|NA
CAWFAGPAVTEAFF
TGTGCCTGGTTTGCTGGCCCGGCGGTAACCGAAGCTTTCTTT
>TRBV11-2|TRBJ2-7|TRBD1|NA
CASSSTGAYEQYF
TGTGCCAGCAGCTCAACAGGGGCCTACGAGCAGTACTTC